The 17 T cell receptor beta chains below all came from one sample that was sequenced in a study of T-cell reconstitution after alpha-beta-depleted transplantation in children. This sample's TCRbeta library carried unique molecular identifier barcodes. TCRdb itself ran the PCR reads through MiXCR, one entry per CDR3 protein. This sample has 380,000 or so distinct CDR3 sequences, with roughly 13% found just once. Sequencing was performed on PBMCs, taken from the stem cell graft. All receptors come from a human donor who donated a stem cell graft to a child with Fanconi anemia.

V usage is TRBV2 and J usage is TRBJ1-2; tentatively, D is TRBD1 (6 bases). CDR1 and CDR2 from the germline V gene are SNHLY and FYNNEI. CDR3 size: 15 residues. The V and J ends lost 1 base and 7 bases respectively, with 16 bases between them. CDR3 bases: TGTGCCAGCAGTGAAGAGGTGGGGGGCGCAGGTGGCTACACCTTC. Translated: CASSEEVGGAGGYTF.

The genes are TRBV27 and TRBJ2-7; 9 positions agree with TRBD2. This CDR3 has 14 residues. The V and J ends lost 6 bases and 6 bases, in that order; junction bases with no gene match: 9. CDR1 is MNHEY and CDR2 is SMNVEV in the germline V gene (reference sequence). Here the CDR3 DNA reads TGTGCCAGCAGGCCTAGCGGGGTGGGAGGCGAGCAGTACTTC. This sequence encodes CASRPSGVGGEQYF.

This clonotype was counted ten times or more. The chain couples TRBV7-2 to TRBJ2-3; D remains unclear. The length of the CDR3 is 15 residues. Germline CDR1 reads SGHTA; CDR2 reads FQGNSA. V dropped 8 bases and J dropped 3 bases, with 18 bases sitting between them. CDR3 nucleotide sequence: TGTGCCAGCTTGAACACGGGTGACGGGACAGATACGCAGTATTTT. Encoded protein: CASLNTGDGTDTQYF.

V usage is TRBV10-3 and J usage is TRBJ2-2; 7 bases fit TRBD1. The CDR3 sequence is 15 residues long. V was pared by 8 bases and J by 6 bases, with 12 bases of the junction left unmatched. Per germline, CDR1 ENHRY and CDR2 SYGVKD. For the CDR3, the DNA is TGTGCCATCCAGGATCAGGGGGTGGTCCCCGGGGAGCTGTTTTTT. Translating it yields CAIQDQGVVPGELFF.

CDR3 bases: TGTGCCATCAGGGGTTCGGGACAGGGTAATGCCGGGGAGCTGTTTTTT. This sequence encodes CAIRGSGQGNAGELFF. This chain connects TRBV10-3 to TRBJ2-2, with 9 nucleotides matching TRBD1. Germline loops: CDR1 ENHRY, CDR2 SYGVKD. The ends lost 6 bases at V and 6 bases at J; junction bases unmatched: 11. The CDR3 is 16 amino acids.

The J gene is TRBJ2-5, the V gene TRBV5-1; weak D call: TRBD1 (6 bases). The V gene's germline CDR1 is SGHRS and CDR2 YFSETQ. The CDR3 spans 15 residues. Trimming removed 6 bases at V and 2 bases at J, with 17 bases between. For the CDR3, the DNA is TGCGCCAGCAACCCGACGACCAGGGGACAAGAGACCCAGTACTTC. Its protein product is CASNPTTRGQETQYF.

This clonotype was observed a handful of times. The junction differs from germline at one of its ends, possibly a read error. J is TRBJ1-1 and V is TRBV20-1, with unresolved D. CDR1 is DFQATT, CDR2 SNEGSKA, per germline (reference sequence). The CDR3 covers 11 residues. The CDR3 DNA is TGCAGTACTAGTACGGTCACTGAAGCTTTCTTT. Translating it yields CSTSTVTEAFF.

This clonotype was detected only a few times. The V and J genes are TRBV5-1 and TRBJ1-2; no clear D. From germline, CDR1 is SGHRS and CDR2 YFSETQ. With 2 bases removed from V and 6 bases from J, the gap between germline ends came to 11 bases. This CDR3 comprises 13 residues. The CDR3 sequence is CASSLSGWDGYTF. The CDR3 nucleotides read TGCGCCAGCAGCTTATCGGGGTGGGATGGCTACACCTTC.

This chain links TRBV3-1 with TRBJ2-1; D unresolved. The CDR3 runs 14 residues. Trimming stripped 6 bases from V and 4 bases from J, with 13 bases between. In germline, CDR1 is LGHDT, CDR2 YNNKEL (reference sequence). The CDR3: CASSTTVGYNEQFF. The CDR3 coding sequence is TGTGCCAGCAGTACTACAGTGGGGTACAATGAGCAGTTCTTC.

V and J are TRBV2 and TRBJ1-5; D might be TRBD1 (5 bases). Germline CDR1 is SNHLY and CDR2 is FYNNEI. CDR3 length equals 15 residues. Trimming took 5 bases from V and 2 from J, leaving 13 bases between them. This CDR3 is CASSTDSPGNQPQHF. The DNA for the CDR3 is TGTGCCAGCAGTACAGACAGTCCAGGCAATCAGCCCCAGCATTTT.

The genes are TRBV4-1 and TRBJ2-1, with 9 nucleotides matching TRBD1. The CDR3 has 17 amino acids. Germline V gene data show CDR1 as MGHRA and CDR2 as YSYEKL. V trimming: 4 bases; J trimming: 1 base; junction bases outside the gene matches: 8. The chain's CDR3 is CASSPNAGTGSYNEQFF. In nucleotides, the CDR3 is TGCGCCAGCAGCCCCAACGCCGGGACAGGGTCCTACAATGAGCAGTTCTTC.

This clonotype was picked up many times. This CDR3 reads CASSLDGTGGNEQFF. As DNA, the CDR3 is TGCGCCAGCAGCTTGGACGGGACAGGGGGCAATGAGCAGTTCTTC. This chain connects TRBV5-1 to TRBJ2-1; 11 nucleotides align to TRBD1. Germline V gene data show CDR1 as SGHRS and CDR2 as YFSETQ. There are 15 residues in the CDR3. Germline trimming cut 0 bases from V and 6 bases from J; bases unmatched to any gene: 2.

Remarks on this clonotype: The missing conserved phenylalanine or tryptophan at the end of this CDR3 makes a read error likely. This chain's CDR3 is CATGSGDTEAFC. The CDR3 nucleotides read TGTGCCACGGGGTCTGGGGACACTGAAGCTTTCTGT. The rearrangement links TRBV10-3 to TRBJ1-1, with D unresolved. This CDR3 contains 12 residues. CDR1 ENHRY and CDR2 SYGVKD come from the germline V gene. V was pared by 10 bases and J by 3 bases, with 12 bases between.

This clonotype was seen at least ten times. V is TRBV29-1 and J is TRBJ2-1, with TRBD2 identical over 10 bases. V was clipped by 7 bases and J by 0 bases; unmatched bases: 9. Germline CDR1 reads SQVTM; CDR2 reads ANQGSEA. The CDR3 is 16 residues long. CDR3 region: CSAMLAGASSYNEQFF. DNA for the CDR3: TGCAGCGCTATGCTAGCGGGAGCGAGCTCCTACAATGAGCAGTTCTTC.

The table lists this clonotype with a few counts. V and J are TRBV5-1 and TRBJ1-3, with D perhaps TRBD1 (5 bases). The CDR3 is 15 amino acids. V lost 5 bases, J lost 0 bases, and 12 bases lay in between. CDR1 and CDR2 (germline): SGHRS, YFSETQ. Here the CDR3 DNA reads TGCGCCAGCAGATCGACAGCTAGCTCTGGAAACACCATATATTTT. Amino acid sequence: CASRSTASSGNTIYF.

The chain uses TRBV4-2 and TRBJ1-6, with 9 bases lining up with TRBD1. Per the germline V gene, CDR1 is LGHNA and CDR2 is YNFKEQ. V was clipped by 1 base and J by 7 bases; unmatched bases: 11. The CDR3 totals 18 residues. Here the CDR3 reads CASSQVNRGHMGNSPLHF. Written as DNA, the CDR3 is TGTGCCAGCAGCCAAGTGAACAGGGGGCATATGGGAAATTCACCCCTCCACTTT.

CDR3 nucleotide sequence: TGCGCCAGCAGCCAAGACTTCTCCGGGGAGGGAACTGAAGCTTTCTTT. This gives the protein CASSQDFSGEGTEAFF. The chain couples TRBV4-1 to TRBJ1-1; D remains ambiguous. This CDR3 has 16 residues. The ends were cut back, 0 bases at V and 5 bases at J, with 16 bases in the middle. The germline V gene has CDR1 MGHRA and CDR2 YSYEKL.